The source of this TCR beta chain is a study of T cell responses to AZD1222 COVID-19 vaccine. Study summary: Second-dose intervals near 4 or 12 weeks were combined.

Measured with immunoSEQ multiplex PCR; TCRdb has only the in-frame clones, and not every one. The table lists around 100,000 clones, more than 85% of them singletons. This CDR3 has 16 amino acids. This clone was found once. No antigen is known for it. The study's findings and limits: Dominant CD4 TCR responses targeted spike regions 160-218 and 743-854. Donors skewed white British and female; clonal diversity was possibly underestimated. Breadth and depth of Spike-specific TCRs rose after two AZD1222 doses.

This chain joins TRBV21-1 and TRBJ1-1; the tabulated D call, TRBD1, remains unverified against the DNA. TRBV21-1 is noted as a pseudogene. This specimen consisted of peripheral blood, obtained on day 0 of AZD1222 vaccination. This TCR derives from an adult in good health. This chain's CDR3 is CASSKRGQTINTEAFF. DNA of the CDR3: TGTGCCAGCAGCAAGAGGGGACAGACGATAAACACTGAAGCTTTCTTT.